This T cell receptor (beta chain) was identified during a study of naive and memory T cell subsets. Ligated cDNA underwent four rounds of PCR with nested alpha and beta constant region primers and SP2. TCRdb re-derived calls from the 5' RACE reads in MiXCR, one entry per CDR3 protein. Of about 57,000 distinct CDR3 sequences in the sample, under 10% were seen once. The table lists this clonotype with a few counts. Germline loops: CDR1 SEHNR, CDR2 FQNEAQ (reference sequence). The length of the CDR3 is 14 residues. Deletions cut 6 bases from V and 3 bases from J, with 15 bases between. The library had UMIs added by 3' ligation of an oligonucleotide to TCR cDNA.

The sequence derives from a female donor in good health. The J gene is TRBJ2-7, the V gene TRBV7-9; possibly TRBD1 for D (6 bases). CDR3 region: CASSGGPAFYEQYF. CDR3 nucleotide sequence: TGTGCCAGCAGTGGGGGCCCGGCCTTCTACGAGCAGTACTTC.